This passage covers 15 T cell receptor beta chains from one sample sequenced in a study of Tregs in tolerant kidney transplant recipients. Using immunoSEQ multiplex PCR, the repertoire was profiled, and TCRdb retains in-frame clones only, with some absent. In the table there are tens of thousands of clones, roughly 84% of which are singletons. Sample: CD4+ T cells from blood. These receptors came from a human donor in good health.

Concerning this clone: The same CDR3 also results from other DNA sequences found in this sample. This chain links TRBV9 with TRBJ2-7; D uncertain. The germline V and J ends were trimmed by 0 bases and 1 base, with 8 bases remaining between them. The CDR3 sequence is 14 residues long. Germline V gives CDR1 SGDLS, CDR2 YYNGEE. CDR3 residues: CASSVGAESYEQYF. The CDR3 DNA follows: TGTGCCAGCAGCGTAGGTGCGGAGTCCTACGAGCAGTACTTC.

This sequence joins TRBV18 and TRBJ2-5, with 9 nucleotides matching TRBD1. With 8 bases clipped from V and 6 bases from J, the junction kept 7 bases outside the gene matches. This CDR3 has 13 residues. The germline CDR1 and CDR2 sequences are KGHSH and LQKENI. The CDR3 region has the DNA TGTGCCAGCCAAGGACAGGGGTGGAAGACCCAGTACTTC. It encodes CASQGQGWKTQYF.

The CDR3 protein is CAIRPGQGAHEQYF. The CDR3 DNA follows: TGTGCCATCAGGCCAGGACAGGGGGCTCACGAGCAGTACTTC. The V and J genes are TRBV10-3 and TRBJ2-7, with 11 bases matching TRBD1. V shed 6 bases, J shed 5 bases, and the junction held 6 bases outside the gene matches. Germline lookup yields CDR1 ENHRY and CDR2 SYGVKD. The CDR3 has 14 amino acids.

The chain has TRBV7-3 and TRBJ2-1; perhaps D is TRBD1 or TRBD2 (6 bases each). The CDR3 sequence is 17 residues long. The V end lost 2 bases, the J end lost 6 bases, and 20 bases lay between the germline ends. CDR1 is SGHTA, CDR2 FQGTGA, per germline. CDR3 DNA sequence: TGTGCCAGCAGCTTATCAGCGAGCGCCCCGGGGGCCAATGAGCAGTTCTTC. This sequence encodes CASSLSASAPGANEQFF.

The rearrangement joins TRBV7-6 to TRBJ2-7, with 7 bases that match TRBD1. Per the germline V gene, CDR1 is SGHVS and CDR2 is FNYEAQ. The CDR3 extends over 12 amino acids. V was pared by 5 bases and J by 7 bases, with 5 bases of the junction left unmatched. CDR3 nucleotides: TGTGCCAGCAGCGCTCAGGGGGAAGAGCAGTACTTC. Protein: CASSAQGEEQYF.

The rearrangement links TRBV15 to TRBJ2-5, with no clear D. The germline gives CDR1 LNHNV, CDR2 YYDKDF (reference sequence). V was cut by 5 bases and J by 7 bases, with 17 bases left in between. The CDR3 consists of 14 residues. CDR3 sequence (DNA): TGTGCCACCAGCTTAATGGACCCCCTCGGGACCCAGTACTTC. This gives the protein CATSLMDPLGTQYF.

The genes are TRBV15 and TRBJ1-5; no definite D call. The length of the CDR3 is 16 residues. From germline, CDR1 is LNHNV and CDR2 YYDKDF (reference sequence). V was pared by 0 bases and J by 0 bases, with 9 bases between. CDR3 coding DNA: TGTGCCACCAGCAGAGATCTTGAGATTAGCAATCAGCCCCAGCATTTT. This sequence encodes CATSRDLEISNQPQHF.

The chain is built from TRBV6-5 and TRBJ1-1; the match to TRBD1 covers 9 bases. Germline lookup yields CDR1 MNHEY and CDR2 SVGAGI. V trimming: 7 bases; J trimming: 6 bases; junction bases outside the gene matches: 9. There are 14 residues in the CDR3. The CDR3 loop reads CASIPGTGHSEAFF. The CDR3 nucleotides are TGTGCCAGCATCCCGGGGACAGGGCATTCTGAAGCTTTCTTT.

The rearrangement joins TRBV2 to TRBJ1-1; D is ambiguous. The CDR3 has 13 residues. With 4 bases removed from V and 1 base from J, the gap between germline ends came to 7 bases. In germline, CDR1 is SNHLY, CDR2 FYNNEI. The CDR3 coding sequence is TGTGCCAGCAGTGCCAACAGGAACACTGAAGCTTTCTTT. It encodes CASSANRNTEAFF.

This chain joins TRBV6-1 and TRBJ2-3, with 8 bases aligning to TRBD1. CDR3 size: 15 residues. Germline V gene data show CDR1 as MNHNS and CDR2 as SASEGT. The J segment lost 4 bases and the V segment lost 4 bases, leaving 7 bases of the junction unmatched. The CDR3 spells CASSGQGAESDTQYF. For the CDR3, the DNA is TGTGCCAGCAGTGGGCAGGGGGCAGAATCAGATACGCAGTATTTT.

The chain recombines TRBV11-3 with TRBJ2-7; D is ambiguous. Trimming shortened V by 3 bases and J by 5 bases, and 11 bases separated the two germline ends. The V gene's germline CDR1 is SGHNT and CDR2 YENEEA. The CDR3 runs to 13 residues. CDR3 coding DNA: TGTGCCAGCAGCTTCATGGCGGTTGACGAGCAGTACTTC. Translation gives CASSFMAVDEQYF.

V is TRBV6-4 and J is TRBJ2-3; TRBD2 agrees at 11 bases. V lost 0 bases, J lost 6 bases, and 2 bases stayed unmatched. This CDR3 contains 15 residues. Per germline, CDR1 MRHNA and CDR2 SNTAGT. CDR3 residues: CASSDSSGGADTQYF. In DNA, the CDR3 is TGTGCCAGCAGTGACTCTAGCGGGGGGGCCGATACGCAGTATTTT.

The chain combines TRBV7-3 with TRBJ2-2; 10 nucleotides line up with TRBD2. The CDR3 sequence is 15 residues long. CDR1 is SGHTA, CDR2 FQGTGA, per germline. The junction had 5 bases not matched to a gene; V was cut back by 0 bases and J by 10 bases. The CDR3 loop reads CASSLTTSGNVELFF. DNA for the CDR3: TGTGCCAGCAGCTTAACAACTAGCGGGAACGTGGAGCTGTTTTTT.

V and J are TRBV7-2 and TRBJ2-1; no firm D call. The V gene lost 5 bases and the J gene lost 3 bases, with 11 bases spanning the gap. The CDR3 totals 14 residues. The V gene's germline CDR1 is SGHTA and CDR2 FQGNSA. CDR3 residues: CASSPRWSYNEQFF. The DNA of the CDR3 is TGTGCCAGCAGCCCCCGTTGGAGCTACAATGAGCAGTTCTTC.

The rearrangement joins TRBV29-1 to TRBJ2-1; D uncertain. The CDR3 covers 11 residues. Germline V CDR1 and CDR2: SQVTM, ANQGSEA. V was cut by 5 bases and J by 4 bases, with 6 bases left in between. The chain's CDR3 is CSVPRYNEQFF. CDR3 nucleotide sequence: TGCAGCGTTCCCCGGTACAATGAGCAGTTCTTC.